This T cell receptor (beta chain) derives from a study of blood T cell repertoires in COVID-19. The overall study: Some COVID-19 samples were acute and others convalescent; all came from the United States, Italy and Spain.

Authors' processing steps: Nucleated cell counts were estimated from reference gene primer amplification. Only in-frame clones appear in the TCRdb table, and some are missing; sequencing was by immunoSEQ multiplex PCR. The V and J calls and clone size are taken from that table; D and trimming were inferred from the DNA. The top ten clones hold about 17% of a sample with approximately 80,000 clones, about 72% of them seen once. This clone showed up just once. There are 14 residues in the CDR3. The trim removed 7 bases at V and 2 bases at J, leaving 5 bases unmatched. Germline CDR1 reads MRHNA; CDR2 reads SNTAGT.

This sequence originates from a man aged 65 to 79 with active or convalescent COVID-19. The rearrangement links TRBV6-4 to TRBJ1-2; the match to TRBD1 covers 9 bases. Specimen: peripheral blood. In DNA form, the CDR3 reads TGTGCCAGCATGGACAGGGGCCAAAACTATGGCTACACCTTC. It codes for CASMDRGQNYGYTF.